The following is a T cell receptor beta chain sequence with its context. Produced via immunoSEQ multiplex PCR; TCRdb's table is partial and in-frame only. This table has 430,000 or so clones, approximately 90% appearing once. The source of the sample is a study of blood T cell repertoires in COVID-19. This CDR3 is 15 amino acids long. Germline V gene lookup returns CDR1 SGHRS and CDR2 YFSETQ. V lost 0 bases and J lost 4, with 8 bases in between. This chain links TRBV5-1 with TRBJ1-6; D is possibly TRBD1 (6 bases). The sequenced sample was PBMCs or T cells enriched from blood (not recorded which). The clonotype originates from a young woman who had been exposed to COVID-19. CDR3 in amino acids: CASSLAGAYNSPLHF. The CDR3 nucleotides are TGCGCCAGCAGCTTGGCAGGGGCGTATAATTCACCCCTCCACTTT.